The next 21 T cell receptor beta chains were all read from a single sample in a study of blood T cell repertoires in COVID-19. TCRdb's copy holds only in-frame clones and misses some; the assay was immunoSEQ multiplex PCR. The sample holds approximately 300,000 clones, approximately 88% seen once. The source material was PBMCs or T cells enriched from blood (not recorded which). The receptors originated from a man between 60 and 70 years old who had recovered from COVID-19.

This clone showed up just once. The V call is TRBV24-1, the J call TRBJ2-3, with 10 positions matching TRBD2. The V segment lost 4 bases and the J segment 5 bases; nucleotides outside the gene matches: 8. Germline V gene lookup returns CDR1 KGHDR and CDR2 SFDVKD. The CDR3 totals 16 residues. CDR3 nucleotides: TGTGCCACCAGTGACCCAGCGGGAGGGCCGGTAGATACGCAGTATTTT. Protein: CATSDPAGGPVDTQYF.

The chain links TRBV19 to TRBJ2-1; D gene unclear. Between the trimmed V and J ends, which lost 5 bases and 0 bases, there was a span of 11 bases. The CDR3 totals 15 residues. CDR1 is LNHDA and CDR2 is SQIVND in the germline V gene (reference sequence). CDR3 loop: CASSPTVGSYNEQFF. CDR3 DNA: TGTGCCAGTAGTCCCACTGTCGGCTCCTACAATGAGCAGTTCTTC.

CDR3 DNA: TGCAGCGTTAAGACTACAGGGGGCTCCTACGAGCAGTACTTC. Its protein product is CSVKTTGGSYEQYF. This rearrangement joins TRBV29-1 to TRBJ2-7, with 8 bases matching TRBD1. CDR3 length: 14 amino acids. Germline trimming cut 5 bases from V and 0 bases from J; bases unmatched to any gene: 6. CDR1 is SQVTM, CDR2 ANQGSEA, per germline.

The CDR3 DNA sequence: TGCGCCAGCAGCCCGCCCCGGGGGAGCTCCTACAATGAGCAGTTCTTC. It is translated as CASSPPRGSSYNEQFF. This chain connects TRBV5-1 to TRBJ2-1; TRBD2 might be the D (6 bases). The CDR3 is 16 residues long. Per germline, CDR1 SGHRS and CDR2 YFSETQ. Trimming took 4 bases from V and 0 from J, leaving 14 bases between them.

The V and J genes are TRBV5-1 and TRBJ2-5; the match to TRBD1 covers 9 bases. The CDR3 has 15 residues. The germline V gene encodes CDR1 SGHRS and CDR2 YFSETQ. V shed 0 bases and J 4 bases; nucleotides not matched to a gene: 4. The CDR3 is CASSLGTGVGETQYF. Here the CDR3 DNA reads TGCGCCAGCAGCTTGGGGACAGGGGTGGGAGAGACCCAGTACTTC. Drawing the rest from reference TRBV5-1 and TRBJ2-5, the complete variable domain is KAGVTQTPRYLIKTRGQQVTLSCSPISGHRSVSWYQQTPGQGLQFLFEYFSETQRNKGNFPGRFSGRQFSNSRSEMNVSTLELGDSALYLCASSLGTGVGETQYFGPGTRLLVL.

For the CDR3, the DNA is TGCGCCAGCAGCTTGGAGCGGCGGATCACAGATACGCAGTATTTT. Residues: CASSLERRITDTQYF. This chain connects TRBV5-1 to TRBJ2-3, with D possibly matching TRBD2 (5 bases). The V end was cut by 0 bases, the J end by 2 bases, with 10 bases between. The CDR3 has 15 amino acids. Germline lookup yields CDR1 SGHRS and CDR2 YFSETQ.

The V and J genes are TRBV5-1 and TRBJ2-1; 14 bases are a match to TRBD2. Germline-derived CDR1 and CDR2 are SGHRS and YFSETQ. J lost 9 bases, V lost 3 bases, and 11 bases had no gene match. The CDR3 consists of 17 residues. The DNA of the CDR3 is TGCGCCAGCAGCTCACTCATCGCCGGGACTAGCGGGAGTGAGCAGTTCTTC. This codes for CASSSLIAGTSGSEQFF.

V is TRBV7-9 and J is TRBJ2-3; 9 bases align to TRBD2. Germline values: CDR1 SEHNR, CDR2 FQNEAQ (reference sequence). This CDR3 spans 14 amino acids. V shed 6 bases and J 2 bases; nucleotides not matched to a gene: 3. CDR3 residues: CASSSGRYTDTQYF. In DNA form, the CDR3 reads TGTGCCAGCAGTAGCGGGAGATACACAGATACGCAGTATTTT.

As to this clone: Other DNA variants within this sample encode the same CDR3. The chain combines TRBV28 with TRBJ2-7; the match to TRBD2 covers 11 bases. Trimming at V came to 5 bases and at J to 4 bases, leaving 7 bases not matched to a gene. Germline V CDR1 and CDR2: MDHEN, SYDVKM. This CDR3 is 15 amino acids long. CDR3 coding DNA: TGTGCCAGCAGTGGGGCTACTAGCGGGAGTTACGAGCAGTACTTC. Residues: CASSGATSGSYEQYF.

This chain joins TRBV7-9 and TRBJ2-2; D remains ambiguous. Germline assignment: CDR1 SEHNR and CDR2 FQNEAQ (reference sequence). The CDR3 spans 16 residues. Trimming shortened V by 5 bases and J by 3 bases, and 16 bases separated the two germline ends. This CDR3 reads CASSPLVRADTGELFF. As DNA, the CDR3 is TGTGCCAGCAGCCCCCTGGTCCGCGCCGACACCGGGGAGCTGTTTTTT.

The rearrangement uses TRBV19 and TRBJ1-1, with D uncertain. V lost 6 bases, J lost 3 bases, and 8 bases lay in between. From germline, CDR1 is LNHDA and CDR2 SQIVND (reference sequence). The CDR3 loop spans 12 amino acids. The CDR3 nucleotides read TGTGCCAGTAGCTTCCGGGACACTGAAGCTTTCTTT. It yields the protein CASSFRDTEAFF.

This chain links TRBV5-1 with TRBJ2-3, with 8 bases matching TRBD2. CDR1 is SGHRS and CDR2 is YFSETQ in the germline V gene. V trimming: 5 bases; J trimming: 6 bases; junction bases outside the gene matches: 8. CDR3 length: 14 amino acids. DNA of the CDR3: TGCGCCAGCAGAGGGAGCGGGAGTATGGATACGCAGTATTTT. This encodes CASRGSGSMDTQYF.

This chain uses TRBV15 with TRBJ1-4, with 8 bases aligning to TRBD1. Germline values: CDR1 LNHNV, CDR2 YYDKDF (reference sequence). CDR3 size: 18 residues. The trim removed 1 base at V and 7 bases at J, leaving 14 bases unmatched. The CDR3 region has the DNA TGTGCCACCAGCAGAGGGCGACAGACAGGGGCAAACCGTGAAAAACTGTTTTTT. Translating it yields CATSRGRQTGANREKLFF.

The chain recombines TRBV19 with TRBJ1-6, with TRBD1 identical over 7 bases. Per the germline V gene, CDR1 is LNHDA and CDR2 is SQIVND (reference sequence). V was clipped by 6 bases and J by 6 bases; unmatched bases: 5. CDR3 length: 14 amino acids. CDR3 sequence: CASRGTDSNSPLHF. The CDR3, as DNA: TGTGCCAGTAGGGGGACAGATTCTAATTCACCCCTCCACTTT.

As DNA, the CDR3 is TGTGCCAGCAGCTCAGTCGGACAGGGAAATTCACCCCTCCACTTT. Residues: CASSSVGQGNSPLHF. The chain couples TRBV7-3 to TRBJ1-6, with 8 bases matching TRBD1. Germline CDR1 and CDR2: SGHTA and FQGTGA. The CDR3 length is 15 residues. V shed 4 bases, J shed 7 bases, and the junction held 6 bases outside the gene matches.

The chain recombines TRBV6-5 with TRBJ2-1, with no clear D. This CDR3 has 13 residues. Germline assignment: CDR1 MNHEY and CDR2 SVGAGI. V shed 8 bases and J shed 15 bases, with 23 bases lying between them. The CDR3, as DNA: TGTGCCAGCTCGTTGGCTAGACGCCTAATCCCGTTCTTC. Translation gives CASSLARRLIPFF.

J is TRBJ2-1 and V is TRBV19; 12 bases map to TRBD2. V trimming: 6 bases; J trimming: 1 base; junction bases outside the gene matches: 4. The CDR3 covers 16 residues. The V gene's germline CDR1 is LNHDA and CDR2 SQIVND (reference sequence). The CDR3 loop is CASRETSGSSYNEQFF. In nucleotides, the CDR3 is TGTGCCAGTAGGGAGACTAGCGGGAGTTCCTACAATGAGCAGTTCTTC.

The genes are TRBV5-6 and TRBJ1-2; a weak D match, TRBD1 (6 bases). The CDR3 runs 13 residues. In germline, CDR1 is SGHDT, CDR2 YYEEEE. Deletions cut 1 base from V and 6 bases from J, with 10 bases between. In DNA form, the CDR3 reads TGTGCCAGCAGCTTGTCAGGGGTTCATGGCTACACCTTC. Its translation is CASSLSGVHGYTF.

V gene TRBV5-1 combines with J gene TRBJ2-2, with D possibly matching TRBD1 (5 bases). The CDR3 runs 15 residues. The V and J ends lost 1 base and 1 base respectively, with 8 bases between them. CDR1 and CDR2 (germline): SGHRS, YFSETQ. CDR3 sequence reads: CASSLSRENTGELFF. The CDR3 nucleotides read TGCGCCAGCAGCTTGAGCAGGGAGAACACCGGGGAGCTGTTTTTT.

The chain employs TRBV12-3 or TRBV12-4 and TRBJ1-6; the D gene is possibly TRBD1 (5 bases). The CDR3 loop spans 13 amino acids. The V and J ends lost 2 bases and 11 bases respectively, with 10 bases between them. The CDR3 DNA reads as TGTGCCAGCAGTTTAAAGGGGATGGCACCCCTCCACTTT. Protein: CASSLKGMAPLHF.

The rearrangement uses TRBV2 and TRBJ2-2; 11 bases are a match to TRBD2. Germline V gives CDR1 SNHLY, CDR2 FYNNEI. The CDR3 covers 17 residues. J lost 5 bases, V lost 6 bases, and 11 bases had no gene match. DNA for the CDR3: TGTGCCAGCAGCTCCATAACTAGCGGGAGCTGGACCGGGGAGCTGTTTTTT. Translated, it gives CASSSITSGSWTGELFF.